The following is a T cell receptor (beta chain) sequence with its context. Its antigen is not known. Amplification targeted TCR beta CDR3 regions from RNA transcripts. First-round RT-PCR of the TCR CDR3 relied on the HTBI primer set. A single record per CDR3 protein comes from TCRdb applying MiXCR to the multiplex PCR reads. The sample lists about 560,000 distinct CDR3 sequences, over 15% seen once, with about 18% in the top ten. The patients, who ranged from 18 to 65 in age, presented with newly diagnosed hyperthyroidism lasting under 2 months. These data belong to a study of T cells in Graves' hyperthyroidism and ophthalmopathy. The study, taken as a whole, reports: In the blood, most expanded thyroid clonotypes above 0.001 appeared as well.

Unmatched junction bases numbered 4, after V lost 2 bases and J lost 5 bases. In germline, CDR1 is MNHEY, CDR2 SVGEGT. The CDR3 runs to 15 residues. V usage is TRBV6-2 or TRBV6-3 and J usage is TRBJ2-1; TRBD1 matches 9 bases. The TCR sequence derives from a woman under 30 with Graves' hyperthyroidism. The sequenced material came from blood. The CDR3 spells CASSYGGQGDNEQFF. The CDR3 coding sequence is TGTGCCAGCAGTTACGGGGGACAGGGCGACAATGAGCAGTTCTTC.